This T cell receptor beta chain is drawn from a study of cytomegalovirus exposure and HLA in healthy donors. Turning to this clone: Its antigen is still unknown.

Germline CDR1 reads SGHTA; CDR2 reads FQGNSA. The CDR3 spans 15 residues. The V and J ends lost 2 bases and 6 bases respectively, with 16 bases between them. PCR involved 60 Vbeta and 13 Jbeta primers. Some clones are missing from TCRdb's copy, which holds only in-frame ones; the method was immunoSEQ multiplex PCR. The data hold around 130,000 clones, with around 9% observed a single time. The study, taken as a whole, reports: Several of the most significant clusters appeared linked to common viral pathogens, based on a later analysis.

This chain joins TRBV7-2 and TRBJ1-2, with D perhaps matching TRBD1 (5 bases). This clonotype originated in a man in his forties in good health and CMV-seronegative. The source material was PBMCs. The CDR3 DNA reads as TGTGCCAGCAGCTTACAAGGGCAGGGAGGTAATGGCTACACCTTC. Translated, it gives CASSLQGQGGNGYTF.